The TCR beta chain described here comes from a study of cytomegalovirus exposure and HLA in healthy donors. General study points: In vitro, three CMV-associated chains proved specific for CMV antigens. A previous analysis found most TCR beta V segments productive roughly 87% or roughly 30% of the time. Some highly shared sequence variants likely arose as a pipeline artifact.

13 Jbeta primers and 60 Vbeta primers were used for the PCR. Authors' analysis steps: Around 10 million of the about 80 million unique TCR beta chains counted in a later analysis were shared. Profiled with immunoSEQ multiplex PCR; TCRdb holds only in-frame clones, not every one. V and J calls and clone size are those listed in that table; D and trimming were worked out from the DNA. Found here are roughly 65,000 clones, around 68% of them singletons; the top ten hold 15% to 20%. The CDR3 is made up of 13 amino acids. CDR1 is SGHDT and CDR2 is YYEEEE in the germline V gene. With 5 bases removed from V and 8 bases from J, the gap between germline ends came to 16 bases. As for this clone: The antigen remains undetermined.

The chain carries TRBV5-6 and TRBJ1-2; D possibly corresponds to TRBD1 (6 bases). Sequencing input: PBMCs. This receptor was obtained from a man aged 35 to 55 in good health and CMV-seropositive. The CDR3 region has the DNA TGTGCCAGCAGATTTGCAGGGGAGATCGGCTACACCTTC. Translated, it gives CASRFAGEIGYTF.